These 8 T cell receptor beta chains share one sample of origin, sequenced in a study of OX40 agonist ivuxolimab in advanced cancers. Here immunoSEQ multiplex PCR was the method, and the copy in TCRdb shows in-frame clones only, minus some. The sample includes tens of thousands of clones, around 87% of them seen just once. The specimen was CD4+ or CD8+ T cells sorted from blood, collected in a trial of the OX40 agonist ivuxolimab. These receptors came from an adult with an advanced solid tumor such as melanoma, head and neck, liver or kidney cancer.

The rearrangement links TRBV27 to TRBJ1-5; D unclear. The CDR3 is 13 amino acids. Germline values: CDR1 MNHEY, CDR2 SMNVEV (reference sequence). Trimming cost V 6 bases and J 4 bases, with 10 bases left between them. CDR3 amino acids: CASSPGSNQPQHF. CDR3 nucleotides: TGTGCCAGCAGCCCGGGGAGTAATCAGCCCCAGCATTTT.

The rearrangement uses TRBV15 and TRBJ2-3; D gene uncertain. Germline V lookup: CDR1 LNHNV, CDR2 YYDKDF (reference sequence). This CDR3 is built from 13 residues. Trimming took 0 bases from V and 6 from J, leaving 7 bases between them. This chain's CDR3 is CATSREPADTQYF. The CDR3 DNA sequence: TGTGCCACCAGCAGAGAGCCCGCTGATACGCAGTATTTT.

V gene TRBV5-1 combines with J gene TRBJ2-3; D is ambiguous. The V end was cut by 0 bases, the J end by 5 bases, with 7 bases between. The CDR3 runs to 13 residues. CDR1 and CDR2 from the germline V gene are SGHRS and YFSETQ. The CDR3 nucleotides read TGCGCCAGCAGCTTGGGAGTCGAAGATACGCAGTATTTT. It encodes CASSLGVEDTQYF.

This clone was recorded only once. The chain links TRBV5-1 to TRBJ2-3; D gene unclear. V lost 4 bases to trimming and J lost 0 bases, with 12 bases between them. CDR1 is SGHRS and CDR2 is YFSETQ in the germline V gene. This CDR3 is 15 amino acids long. In nucleotides, the CDR3 is TGCGCCAGCAGCGGGGATCCGGGCAGCACAGATACGCAGTATTTT. This gives the protein CASSGDPGSTDTQYF.

The chain links TRBV7-9 to TRBJ1-1, with D possibly matching TRBD1 (5 bases). This CDR3 has 13 residues. Germline V gives CDR1 SEHNR, CDR2 FQNEAQ (reference sequence). Trimming removed 3 bases from V and 4 bases from J, with 9 bases in between. The CDR3 here is CASSLRDGTEAFF. The CDR3 DNA follows: TGTGCCAGCAGCTTGCGGGACGGCACTGAAGCTTTCTTT.

The chain links TRBV15 to TRBJ2-1, with TRBD2 identical over 11 bases. CDR1 and CDR2 from the germline V gene are LNHNV and YYDKDF (reference sequence). This CDR3 is built from 16 residues. The ends lost 5 bases at V and 5 bases at J; junction bases unmatched: 8. This CDR3 is CATSWGLAGGHNEQFF. CDR3 bases: TGTGCCACCAGCTGGGGGCTAGCGGGGGGCCACAATGAGCAGTTCTTC.

V is TRBV5-1 and J is TRBJ2-3, with D perhaps given as TRBD1 or TRBD2 (6 bases each). V shed 0 bases and J shed 1 base, with 9 bases lying between them. The CDR3 has 15 amino acids. Germline values: CDR1 SGHRS, CDR2 YFSETQ. This CDR3 is CASSLEGGRTDTQYF. CDR3 in DNA: TGCGCCAGCAGCTTGGAGGGGGGCCGCACAGATACGCAGTATTTT. Supplemented by reference TRBV5-1 and TRBJ2-3, the full variable domain reads KAGVTQTPRYLIKTRGQQVTLSCSPISGHRSVSWYQQTPGQGLQFLFEYFSETQRNKGNFPGRFSGRQFSNSRSEMNVSTLELGDSALYLCASSLEGGRTDTQYFGPGTRLTVL.

V usage is TRBV27 and J usage is TRBJ2-2; D is ambiguous. Trimming removed 6 bases from V and 0 bases from J, with 8 bases in between. CDR1 MNHEY and CDR2 SMNVEV come from the germline V gene (reference sequence). The length of the CDR3 is 14 residues. In nucleotides, the CDR3 is TGTGCCAGCAGCCATAGAACGAACACCGGGGAGCTGTTTTTT. This encodes CASSHRTNTGELFF.